Below are 10 T cell receptor beta chains sequenced from a single sample in a study of OX40 agonist ivuxolimab in advanced cancers. Libraries were built with the immunoSEQ multiplex PCR assay. TCRdb's version of the immuneACCESS table is confined to in-frame rearrangements and falls short of the full clone set. An unresolved V gene accounts for under half of the shortfall where checked; the remainder is of unknown origin. The sample profile shows some 33,000 clones; 82% of them were found once. Less than 25% of the sample is in the top ten clones. Here the sequenced sample was CD4+ or CD8+ T cells sorted from blood, taken in a trial of the OX40 agonist ivuxolimab. The receptor source for this set is an adult with an advanced solid tumor such as melanoma, head and neck, liver or kidney cancer.

J is TRBJ2-2 and V is TRBV7-6; D is unclear. This CDR3 contains 14 residues. Looked up from germline, CDR1 is SGHVS and CDR2 is FNYEAQ. Trimming removed 1 base from V and 6 bases from J, with 9 bases in between. CDR3 sequence: CASSLEAFSGELFF. In DNA, the CDR3 is TGTGCCAGCAGCTTAGAGGCGTTTTCCGGGGAGCTGTTTTTT.

The chain links TRBV30 to TRBJ2-1; weak D call: TRBD2 (5 bases). V was trimmed by 4 bases and J by 6 bases, leaving 13 bases between them. From germline, CDR1 is GTSNPN and CDR2 SVGIG (reference sequence). The CDR3 extends over 13 amino acids. CDR3 loop: CAWNSDWSNEQFF. In nucleotides, the CDR3 is TGTGCCTGGAACTCGGACTGGTCCAATGAGCAGTTCTTC.

V is TRBV28 and J is TRBJ2-3; D unclear. CDR3 size: 14 residues. V was clipped by 3 bases and J by 1 base, with 8 bases between them. CDR1 and CDR2 from the germline V gene are MDHEN and SYDVKM. Here the CDR3 reads CASSFLSGTDTQYF. The CDR3 coding sequence is TGTGCCAGCAGTTTTCTAAGCGGCACAGATACGCAGTATTTT.

The CDR3 DNA reads as TGTGCCAGTAGTCCGCTTGTAAATCAGCCCCAGCATTTT. The encoded protein is CASSPLVNQPQHF. V gene TRBV19 combines with J gene TRBJ1-5, with D unresolved. CDR3 length equals 13 residues. Germline CDR1 reads LNHDA; CDR2 reads SQIVND (reference sequence). The V end lost 5 bases, the J end lost 4 bases, and 9 bases lay between the germline ends.

This chain links TRBV6-6 with TRBJ1-4, with 8 nucleotides matching TRBD1. The CDR3 length is 13 residues. Per germline, CDR1 MNHNY and CDR2 SVGAGI (reference sequence). V lost 7 bases to trimming and J lost 6 bases; unmatched junction nucleotides: 4. Here the CDR3 DNA reads TGTGCCAGCACACCGGACAGGGATGAAAAACTGTTTTTT. It encodes CASTPDRDEKLFF.

This clone has more than one count but fewer than ten. The genes are TRBV5-6 and TRBJ1-2, with TRBD1 as a possible D gene (6 bases). The germline CDR1 and CDR2 sequences are SGHDT and YYEEEE. CDR3 size: 13 residues. Trimming left V 0 bases short and J 7 bases short, with 10 bases between. CDR3 coding DNA: TGTGCCAGCAGCTTGGACAGGGTTCTTGGCTACACCTTC. Encoded protein: CASSLDRVLGYTF.

The rearrangement uses TRBV6-1 and TRBJ2-7, with D uncertain. V was pared by 6 bases and J by 4 bases, with 16 bases between. The CDR3 extends over 14 amino acids. Germline V lookup: CDR1 MNHNS, CDR2 SASEGT. CDR3 nucleotide sequence: TGTGCCAGCAGCCAAGGACGGACGCTTTACGAGCAGTACTTC. It specifies CASSQGRTLYEQYF.

The chain uses TRBV28 and TRBJ2-7, with TRBD2 matching 10 bases. V was clipped by 3 bases and J by 5 bases; unmatched bases: 4. The CDR3 covers 14 residues. Germline loops: CDR1 MDHEN, CDR2 SYDVKM. CDR3 bases: TGTGCCAGCAGTTTGGGACTAGCGAGAAACGAGCAGTACTTC. It is translated as CASSLGLARNEQYF.

This chain uses TRBV5-4 with TRBJ2-5, with 11 bases fitting TRBD2. The length of the CDR3 is 15 residues. After removal of 5 bases from V and 5 bases from J, the junction contained 8 bases not matched to a gene. Germline V gene lookup returns CDR1 SGHNT and CDR2 YYREEE (reference sequence). Written as DNA, the CDR3 is TGTGCCAGCAGGACTAGCGGGATTGGGGGGGAGACCCAGTACTTC. Its translation is CASRTSGIGGETQYF.

The chain joins TRBV5-1 to TRBJ2-7; no definite D call. V was clipped by 0 bases and J by 0 bases, with 10 bases between them. Germline V lookup: CDR1 SGHRS, CDR2 YFSETQ. The CDR3 has 15 amino acids. The CDR3 region is CASSLAPKSSYEQYF. The DNA for the CDR3 is TGCGCCAGCAGCTTGGCCCCAAAGTCCTCCTACGAGCAGTACTTC. Complete variable domain (other parts from reference TRBV5-1 and TRBJ2-7): KAGVTQTPRYLIKTRGQQVTLSCSPISGHRSVSWYQQTPGQGLQFLFEYFSETQRNKGNFPGRFSGRQFSNSRSEMNVSTLELGDSALYLCASSLAPKSSYEQYFGPGTRLTVT.